Below, 14 T cell receptor beta chains from the same sample are listed, as sequenced in a study of blood T cell repertoires in COVID-19. Clones were sequenced by immunoSEQ multiplex PCR, and TCRdb holds only the in-frame ones, with some missing. The table lists about 300,000 clones, approximately 84% of them singletons. Sequencing was done on a sample of peripheral blood. All receptors derive from a human donor with COVID-19, enrolled during active disease. The donor label of this sample is uncertain.

The chain recombines TRBV5-1 with TRBJ2-3, with 8 bases aligning to TRBD1. In germline, CDR1 is SGHRS, CDR2 YFSETQ. J gave up 2 bases and V 3 bases, and 5 bases lay outside the gene matches. The length of the CDR3 is 15 residues. The CDR3 nucleotides are TGCGCCAGCAGCTCTGGGACAGGCCCCACAGATACGCAGTATTTT. Protein: CASSSGTGPTDTQYF.

This chain connects TRBV7-2 to TRBJ2-3; the D gene is possibly TRBD2 (5 bases). The CDR3 spans 15 residues. Looked up from germline, CDR1 is SGHTA and CDR2 is FQGNSA. Trimming left V 5 bases short and J 3 bases short, with 15 bases between. The CDR3 DNA reads TGTGCCAGCAGCCAGGACCTAGCAACGACAGATACGCAGTATTTT. Amino acids: CASSQDLATTDTQYF.

Here the CDR3 DNA reads TGTGCCAGCAGCGCGATTCAGGGTCCCAATGGCTACACCTTC. As protein: CASSAIQGPNGYTF. The rearrangement uses TRBV9 and TRBJ1-2; possibly TRBD1 for D (5 bases). Trimming took off 3 bases at V and 6 bases at J, with 15 bases between the two ends. From germline, CDR1 is SGDLS and CDR2 YYNGEE. The CDR3 sequence is 14 residues long.

The chain's CDR3 is CAWEDRGGTDTQYF. CDR3 nucleotides: TGTGCCTGGGAGGACAGGGGAGGCACAGATACGCAGTATTTT. V and J are TRBV30 and TRBJ2-3; 9 positions match TRBD1. Germline-derived CDR1 and CDR2 are GTSNPN and SVGIG (reference sequence). The CDR3 covers 14 residues. J was trimmed by 1 base and V by 5 bases; bases with no gene match: 4.

The J gene is TRBJ2-6, the V gene TRBV29-1, with D perhaps TRBD1 (5 bases). From germline, CDR1 is SQVTM and CDR2 ANQGSEA. V was cut by 0 bases and J by 2 bases, with 17 bases left in between. The CDR3 runs to 18 residues. CDR3 coding DNA: TGCAGCGTTGAAGATCCCTCCTCGGCCAGGGCTGGGGCCAACGTCCTGACTTTC. It codes for CSVEDPSSARAGANVLTF.

This chain uses TRBV6-4 with TRBJ1-2; 9 nucleotides align to TRBD1. The germline CDR1 and CDR2 sequences are MRHNA and SNTAGT. The CDR3 extends over 14 amino acids. V shed 4 bases and J 5 bases; nucleotides not matched to a gene: 5. CDR3 nucleotide sequence: TGTGCCAGCAGTGCTTCCGGGACAGGGTATGGCTACACCTTC. This translates into CASSASGTGYGYTF.

Only one count was recorded for this clone. The genes are TRBV28 and TRBJ1-2; 8 bases fit TRBD1. V trimming: 8 bases; J trimming: 6 bases; junction bases outside the gene matches: 8. Germline V gene data show CDR1 as MDHEN and CDR2 as SYDVKM. The CDR3 is 13 residues long. CDR3: CASCRDRRNGYTF. The DNA for the CDR3 is TGTGCCAGCTGCCGGGACAGGAGGAATGGCTACACCTTC.

This sequence joins TRBV11-3 and TRBJ2-1, with TRBD1 identical over 10 bases. V lost 5 bases and J lost 8; bases outside the gene matches: 12. This CDR3 contains 16 residues. CDR1 and CDR2 (germline): SGHNT, YENEEA. The CDR3 DNA sequence: TGTGCCAGCAGCCCTCCGACAGGGGGCGGGGAAGATGAGCAGTTCTTC. This codes for CASSPPTGGGEDEQFF.

This clone showed up many times. The gene calls are TRBV6-5 and TRBJ1-2; D gene uncertain. CDR1 and CDR2 (germline): MNHEY, SVGAGI. This CDR3 has 13 residues. Trimming shortened V by 5 bases and J by 2 bases, and 9 bases separated the two germline ends. The CDR3 loop reads CASSPSENYGYTF. The CDR3 nucleotides read TGTGCCAGCAGTCCATCCGAGAACTATGGCTACACCTTC.

V is TRBV15 and J is TRBJ2-5; D might be TRBD2 (6 bases). Deletions cut 0 bases from V and 3 bases from J, with 11 bases between. The CDR3 runs to 15 residues. Germline V gene data show CDR1 as LNHNV and CDR2 as YYDKDF (reference sequence). The DNA of the CDR3 is TGTGCCACCAGCAGAGATCCTGGAGGGGAAGAGACCCAGTACTTC. It is translated as CATSRDPGGEETQYF.

The V gene is TRBV18, the J gene TRBJ1-2, with D perhaps TRBD1 (5 bases). This CDR3 spans 15 amino acids. Germline lookup yields CDR1 KGHSH and CDR2 LQKENI. Trimming removed 2 bases from V and 5 bases from J, with 15 bases in between. CDR3 coding DNA: TGTGCCAGCTCACCAGAGACAGACGTTAGGTATGGCTACACCTTC. It specifies CASSPETDVRYGYTF.

The sample holds one count of this clone. The V and J genes are TRBV27 and TRBJ2-1; TRBD2 aligns across 10 bases. V trimming: 7 bases; J trimming: 4 bases; junction bases outside the gene matches: 4. CDR3 length equals 14 residues. Germline assignment: CDR1 MNHEY and CDR2 SMNVEV (reference sequence). The CDR3, as DNA: TGTGCCAGCACCCCTAGCGGGAGTTACAATGAGCAGTTCTTC. This gives the protein CASTPSGSYNEQFF.

The chain joins TRBV5-5 to TRBJ1-2; TRBD1 aligns across 9 bases. Germline V gene sequence: CDR1 SGHKS, CDR2 YYEKEE (reference sequence). The CDR3 has 15 amino acids. Trimming removed 2 bases from V and 8 bases from J; junction bases left unmatched: 10. CDR3 residues: CASSFEGQGMGGYTF. Written as DNA, the CDR3 is TGTGCCAGCAGCTTCGAGGGACAGGGTATGGGAGGCTACACCTTC.

The genes are TRBV18 and TRBJ1-3; D not certain. Trimming stripped 0 bases from V and 8 bases from J, with 11 bases between. The CDR3 extends over 14 amino acids. CDR1 is KGHSH and CDR2 is LQKENI in the germline V gene. CDR3 DNA sequence: TGTGCCAGCTCACCACCTTCGCCGTCGGACACCATATATTTT. Translated, it gives CASSPPSPSDTIYF.